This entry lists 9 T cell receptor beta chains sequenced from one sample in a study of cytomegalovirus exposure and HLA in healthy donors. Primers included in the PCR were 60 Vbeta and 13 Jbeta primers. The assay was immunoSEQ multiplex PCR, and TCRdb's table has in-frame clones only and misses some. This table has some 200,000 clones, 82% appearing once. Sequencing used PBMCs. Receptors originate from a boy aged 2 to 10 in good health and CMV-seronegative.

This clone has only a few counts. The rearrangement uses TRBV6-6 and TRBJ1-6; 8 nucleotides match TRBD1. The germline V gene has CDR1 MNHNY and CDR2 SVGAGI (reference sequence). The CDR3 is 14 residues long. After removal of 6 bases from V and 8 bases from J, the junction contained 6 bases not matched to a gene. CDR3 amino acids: CASSRTGGDSPLHF. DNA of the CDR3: TGTGCCAGCAGCCGTACAGGGGGGGATTCACCCCTCCACTTT.

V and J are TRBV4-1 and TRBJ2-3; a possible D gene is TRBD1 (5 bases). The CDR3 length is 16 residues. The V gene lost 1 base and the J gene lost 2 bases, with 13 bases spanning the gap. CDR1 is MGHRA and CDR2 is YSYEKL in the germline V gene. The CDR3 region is CASSQGQQESTDTQYF. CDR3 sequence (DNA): TGCGCCAGCAGCCAAGGTCAACAGGAGTCCACAGATACGCAGTATTTT.

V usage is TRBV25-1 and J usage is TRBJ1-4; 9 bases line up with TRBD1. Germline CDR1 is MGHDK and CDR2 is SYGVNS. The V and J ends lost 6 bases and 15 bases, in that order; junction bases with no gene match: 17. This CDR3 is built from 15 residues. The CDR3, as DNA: TGTGCCAGCAGCGCCCCGGGACAGGGTCCAGGATTGGTGTTTTTT. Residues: CASSAPGQGPGLVFF. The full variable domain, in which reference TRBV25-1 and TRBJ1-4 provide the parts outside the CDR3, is EADIYQTPRYLVIGTGKKITLECSQTMGHDKMYWYQQDPGMELHLIHYSYGVNSTEKGDLSSESTVSRIRTEHFPLTLESARPSHTSQYLCASSAPGQGPGLVFFGSGTQLSVL.

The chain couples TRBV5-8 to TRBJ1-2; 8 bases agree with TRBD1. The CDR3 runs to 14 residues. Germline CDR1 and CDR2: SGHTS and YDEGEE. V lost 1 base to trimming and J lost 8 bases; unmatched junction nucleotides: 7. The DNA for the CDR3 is TGTGCCAGCAGCTTGAATTACAGGGGGGCCGGCTACACCTTC. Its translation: CASSLNYRGAGYTF. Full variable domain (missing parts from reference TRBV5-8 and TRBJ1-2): EAGVTQSPTHLIKTRGQQATLRCSPISGHTSVYWYQQALGLGLQFLLWYDEGEERNRGNFPPRFSGRQFPNYSSELNVNALELEDSALYLCASSLNYRGAGYTFGSGTRLTVV.

The CDR3 here is CASSIYPQEETQYF. In DNA form, the CDR3 reads TGTGCCAGTAGTATTTACCCACAGGAAGAGACCCAGTACTTC. V usage is TRBV19 and J usage is TRBJ2-5; D is possibly TRBD1 (5 bases). Trimming removed 3 bases from V and 3 bases from J, with 11 bases in between. Per germline, CDR1 LNHDA and CDR2 SQIVND (reference sequence). CDR3 length: 14 amino acids.

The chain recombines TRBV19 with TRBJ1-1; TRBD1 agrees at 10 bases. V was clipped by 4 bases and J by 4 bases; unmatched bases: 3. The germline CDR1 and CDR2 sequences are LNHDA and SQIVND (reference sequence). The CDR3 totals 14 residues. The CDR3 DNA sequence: TGTGCCAGTAGTACTGGACAGGGGGTCACTGAAGCTTTCTTT. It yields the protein CASSTGQGVTEAFF.

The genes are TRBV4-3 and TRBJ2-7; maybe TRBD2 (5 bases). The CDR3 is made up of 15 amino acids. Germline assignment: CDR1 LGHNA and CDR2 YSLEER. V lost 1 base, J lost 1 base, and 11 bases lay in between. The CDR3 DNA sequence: TGCGCCAGCAGCCAAGGGACTGACGCTTCCTACGAGCAGTACTTC. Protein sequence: CASSQGTDASYEQYF.

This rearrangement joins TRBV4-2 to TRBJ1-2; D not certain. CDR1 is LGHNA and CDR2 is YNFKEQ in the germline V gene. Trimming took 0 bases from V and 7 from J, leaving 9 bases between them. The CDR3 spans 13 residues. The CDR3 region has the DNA TGTGCCAGCAGCCAAGACAGAGGTCGTGGCTACACCTTC. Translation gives CASSQDRGRGYTF.

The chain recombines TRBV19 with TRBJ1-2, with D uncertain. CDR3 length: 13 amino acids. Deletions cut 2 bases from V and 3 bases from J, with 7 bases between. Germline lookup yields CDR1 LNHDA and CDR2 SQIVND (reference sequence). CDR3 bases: TGTGCCAGTAGTATACGGAGGGACTATGGCTACACCTTC. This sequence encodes CASSIRRDYGYTF.